This section outlines one TCR beta chain sequence together with its context. The antigen remains undetermined. The V and J ends lost 1 base and 6 bases respectively, with 25 bases between them. Per the germline V gene, CDR1 is LGHDT and CDR2 is YNNKEL (reference sequence). CDR3 length: 19 amino acids. The libraries were made with immunoSEQ version 4 in survey mode. The repertoire was sequenced with immunoSEQ multiplex PCR; TCRdb's copy has only in-frame clones and lacks some. The sample records approximately 7,000 clones, around 80% being singletons. The data derive from a study of persistence of HIV-infected CD4 T cells. Notes on the study in general: TCRbeta richness was lower in CMV- and Gag-responding cells than in anti-CD3/anti-CD28-responding cells.

Cells were stimulated with CMV-infected fibroblast lysates at around 9.1 ug/mL. Sorting selected CD4+ T cells upregulating both CD40 ligand and CD69. The sequenced sample was CD4+ T cells sorted from PBMCs after roughly 18-hour stimulation, obtained from a patient who received antiretroviral therapy. The V gene is TRBV3-1 (or the pseudogene TRBV3-2), the J gene TRBJ2-1; a possible D gene is TRBD2 (6 bases). The TCR originated in an adult woman with HIV who was CMV-seropositive. The chain's CDR3 is CASSQGNELWRGLGNEQFF. CDR3 coding DNA: TGTGCCAGCAGCCAAGGAAATGAACTTTGGAGGGGTCTCGGCAATGAGCAGTTCTTC.